The text below deals with one T cell receptor beta chain. Its antigen is as yet unknown. The data were taken from a study of T cells in Graves' hyperthyroidism and ophthalmopathy. Study conclusions and caveats: Stable hyperthyroidism was separated from ophthalmopathy by a model based on 13 V-J features.

The CDR3 extends over 18 amino acids. The junction had 12 bases not matched to a gene; V was cut back by 3 bases and J by 4 bases. Germline CDR1 reads LNHDA; CDR2 reads SQIVND (reference sequence). Hyperthyroidism was newly diagnosed in patients aged 18 to 65 (duration under 2 months). The authors obtained PBMCs from 10 ml of fresh peripheral blood. What was amplified from RNA transcripts were TCR beta CDR3 regions. A first-round RT-PCR of the TCR CDR3 used the HTBI primer set. Using its own MiXCR run on the multiplex PCR reads, TCRdb lists one record per CDR3 protein. The table includes fewer than 700,000 distinct CDR3 sequences, around 15% detected once.

The V gene is TRBV19, the J gene TRBJ2-1; 10 bases line up with TRBD2. The specimen sequenced was blood. The clonotype originates from a woman in her 30s with Graves' hyperthyroidism. CDR3 sequence reads: CASSIRASGRGRYNEQFF. The CDR3, as DNA: TGTGCCAGTAGTATTAGGGCTAGCGGGAGAGGACGGTACAATGAGCAGTTCTTC.